This entry describes one TCR beta chain. What it recognizes is unknown. Germline CDR1 reads SGHRS; CDR2 reads YFSETQ. The CDR3 covers 12 residues. Trimming removed 1 base at V and 11 bases at J, with 12 bases between. The data originate from a study of cytotoxic CD8 clonotypes in ibrutinib-treated CLL. Regarding the study as a whole: Clonality was higher at baseline than in age-matched healthy donors and tracked circulating CD8+ T-cell counts.

Assay: immunoSEQ multiplex PCR; the TCRdb copy retains only in-frame clones and omits some. Among some 70,000 clones listed, approximately 90% were seen once. The sequence was collected from a human donor with chronic lymphocytic leukemia. J is TRBJ1-1 and V is TRBV5-1, with D perhaps TRBD1 (5 bases). The sequences come from PBMCs, collected after 12 months of ibrutinib treatment. The CDR3 reads CASSLTGGEAFF. The CDR3 nucleotides are TGCGCCAGCAGCTTGACCGGGGGGGAGGCTTTCTTT.